These 26 T cell receptor beta chains were all obtained from the same sample, sequenced in a study of blood T cell repertoires in COVID-19. Profiled with immunoSEQ multiplex PCR; TCRdb holds only in-frame clones, not every one. The sample records roughly 160,000 clones, less than 85% being singletons. Sequenced material: peripheral blood. All receptors derive from a woman aged 80 or over with acute or convalescent COVID-19.

V gene TRBV7-2 combines with J gene TRBJ2-3; D might be TRBD2 (6 bases). Per the germline V gene, CDR1 is SGHTA and CDR2 is FQGNSA. The CDR3 is 16 amino acids. V was pared by 1 base and J by 0 bases, with 11 bases between. CDR3 sequence reads: CASSLGLVYSTDTQYF. The CDR3 DNA reads TGTGCCAGCAGCTTAGGACTAGTGTATAGCACAGATACGCAGTATTTT.

The CDR3 region has the DNA TGTGCCAGCAGCCAAGACGGGGGAATTCAAGAGACCCAGTACTTC. It yields the protein CASSQDGGIQETQYF. The genes are TRBV4-2 and TRBJ2-5; a possible D gene is TRBD2 (6 bases). The CDR3 runs 15 residues. V lost 0 bases and J 2 bases, leaving 10 bases between the germline ends. The germline V gene encodes CDR1 LGHNA and CDR2 YNFKEQ.

The chain links TRBV7-2 to TRBJ1-5; TRBD1 matches at 8 bases. The CDR3 length is 15 residues. The J segment lost 6 bases and the V segment lost 1 base, leaving 5 bases of the junction unmatched. Germline V CDR1 and CDR2: SGHTA, FQGNSA. The CDR3 DNA sequence: TGTGCCAGCAGCTTAGACAGGGGGATCGGTCAGCCCCAGCATTTT. Amino acids: CASSLDRGIGQPQHF.

V usage is TRBV29-1 and J usage is TRBJ2-1; a possible D gene is TRBD2 (5 bases). This CDR3 has 11 amino acids. The V gene lost 3 bases and the J gene lost 10 bases, with 10 bases spanning the gap. Germline CDR1 reads SQVTM; CDR2 reads ANQGSEA. Here the CDR3 DNA reads TGCAGCGTTGATTTTGGGAGAGAGCAGTTCTTC. This codes for CSVDFGREQFF.

This clone was seen a few times. This chain uses TRBV7-9 with TRBJ1-1; 11 positions match TRBD1. After removal of 5 bases from V and 5 bases from J, the junction contained 10 bases not matched to a gene. Germline assignment: CDR1 SEHNR and CDR2 FQNEAQ (reference sequence). The CDR3 loop spans 16 amino acids. CDR3 region: CASSTPGQGVWTEAFF. In nucleotides, the CDR3 is TGTGCCAGCAGCACCCCGGGACAGGGGGTTTGGACTGAAGCTTTCTTT.

The J gene is TRBJ2-1, the V gene TRBV28; D not certain. Germline V CDR1 and CDR2: MDHEN, SYDVKM. The germline V and J ends were trimmed by 6 bases and 0 bases, with 9 bases remaining between them. This CDR3 contains 14 residues. The DNA for the CDR3 is TGTGCCAGCAGCCAAGTGAGCTCCTACAATGAGCAGTTCTTC. It codes for CASSQVSSYNEQFF.

The chain joins TRBV7-8 to TRBJ1-1; D is undetermined. Germline V gene sequence: CDR1 SGHVS, CDR2 FQNEAQ. Trimming pared 4 bases from V and 7 bases from J, leaving 13 bases between. The CDR3 contains 13 residues. The CDR3 DNA reads as TGTGCCAGCAGCTCCTATCCGGCGGATGAAGCTTTCTTT. It specifies CASSSYPADEAFF.

This clone was detected ten times or more. The chain links TRBV5-1 to TRBJ2-7; 10 bases match TRBD1. The CDR3 is 15 residues long. Germline V CDR1 and CDR2: SGHRS, YFSETQ. After removal of 1 base from V and 5 bases from J, the junction contained 6 bases not matched to a gene. In DNA, the CDR3 is TGCGCCAGCAGCTTGACCGGGACAGGGGTTAACGAGCAGTACTTC. It encodes CASSLTGTGVNEQYF.

The chain uses TRBV5-1 and TRBJ1-1; D unclear. This CDR3 has 14 residues. Germline V CDR1 and CDR2: SGHRS, YFSETQ. Trimming pared 1 base from V and 3 bases from J, leaving 10 bases between. In DNA form, the CDR3 reads TGCGCCAGCAGCTTGTGGGGAGTGGACACTGAAGCTTTCTTT. It specifies CASSLWGVDTEAFF.

The J gene is TRBJ2-5, the V gene TRBV6-2 or TRBV6-3; tentative D call: TRBD2 (5 bases). Deletions cut 4 bases from V and 5 bases from J, with 8 bases between. This CDR3 comprises 12 residues. Germline CDR1 and CDR2: MNHEY and SVGEGT. The CDR3 DNA is TGTGCCAGCAGTTCACTAGGGGAGACCCAGTACTTC. Translated: CASSSLGETQYF.

The rearrangement uses TRBV7-9 and TRBJ2-5; 10 bases match TRBD2. The CDR3 has 18 residues. Per germline, CDR1 SEHNR and CDR2 FQNEAQ (reference sequence). The V segment lost 3 bases and the J segment 5 bases; nucleotides outside the gene matches: 15. This CDR3 is CASSLSFGSGRAKETQYF. The CDR3, as DNA: TGTGCCAGCAGCTTGTCGTTCGGGAGCGGGAGGGCCAAGGAGACCCAGTACTTC.

This clone occurred once. The CDR3 region is CAIAIGGRHGEQFF. Here the CDR3 DNA reads TGTGCCATCGCCATTGGCGGGAGGCATGGTGAGCAGTTCTTC. This chain joins TRBV10-3 and TRBJ2-1; TRBD2 agrees at 8 bases. V trimming: 8 bases; J trimming: 9 bases; junction bases outside the gene matches: 12. The germline CDR1 and CDR2 sequences are ENHRY and SYGVKD. This CDR3 spans 14 amino acids.

V usage is TRBV6-5 and J usage is TRBJ1-2; the D is unclear. Trimming pared 8 bases from V and 3 bases from J, leaving 16 bases between. Germline loops: CDR1 MNHEY, CDR2 SVGAGI. The CDR3 runs 14 residues. The CDR3 coding sequence is TGTGCCAGCGTGAGAGGGCTTGGAGACTATGGCTACACCTTC. Its protein is CASVRGLGDYGYTF.

The V call is TRBV11-2, the J call TRBJ2-1; 7 positions agree with TRBD2. This CDR3 comprises 18 residues. With 1 base clipped from V and 0 bases from J, the junction kept 9 bases outside the gene matches. In germline, CDR1 is SGHAT, CDR2 FQNNGV. The CDR3 nucleotides read TGTGCCAGCAGCTTAGGGGGATGGCGGACTAGCTCCTACAATGAGCAGTTCTTC. Amino acids: CASSLGGWRTSSYNEQFF.

The CDR3 sequence: CASRQVSSNQPQHF. CDR3 DNA: TGTGCCAGCAGACAGGTGTCTAGCAATCAGCCCCAGCATTTT. The chain links TRBV6-5 to TRBJ1-5; D is possibly TRBD1 (5 bases). The CDR3 covers 14 residues. The germline gives CDR1 MNHEY, CDR2 SVGAGI. V dropped 6 bases and J dropped 0 bases, with 9 bases sitting between them.

The gene calls are TRBV7-8 and TRBJ2-7; TRBD1 agrees at 9 bases. J lost 3 bases, V lost 5 bases, and 5 bases had no gene match. The CDR3 runs 14 residues. Germline V gives CDR1 SGHVS, CDR2 FQNEAQ. CDR3 in DNA: TGTGCCAGCAGCGATACAGGGGGCCTCTACGAGCAGTACTTC. Amino acids: CASSDTGGLYEQYF.

This clone was seen once. The rearrangement uses TRBV19 and TRBJ2-7, with D possibly matching TRBD2 (5 bases). V gave up 9 bases and J gave up 0 bases, with 15 bases separating them. CDR3 length equals 14 residues. Germline CDR1 LNHDA, CDR2 SQIVND (reference sequence). The CDR3 DNA is TGTGCCAGCCGGCTAGCCTCTAACTCCTACGAGCAGTACTTC. It translates to CASRLASNSYEQYF.

The chain links TRBV15 to TRBJ1-4, with D perhaps matching TRBD1 (5 bases). The length of the CDR3 is 12 residues. Germline V gives CDR1 LNHNV, CDR2 YYDKDF (reference sequence). Trimming shortened V by 7 bases and J by 5 bases, and 8 bases separated the two germline ends. The CDR3 spells CATKRTNEKLFF. The CDR3 DNA reads as TGTGCCACCAAACGGACAAATGAAAAACTGTTTTTT.

The gene calls are TRBV19 and TRBJ2-1; TRBD2 matches at 7 bases. The CDR3 contains 17 residues. Germline loops: CDR1 LNHDA, CDR2 SQIVND (reference sequence). Losses at the gene ends were 3 bases for V and 1 base for J; bases not matched to a gene: 9. The chain's CDR3 is CASSILHAGESYNEQFF. CDR3 sequence (DNA): TGTGCCAGTAGTATCCTCCATGCGGGAGAATCCTACAATGAGCAGTTCTTC.

The chain joins TRBV4-1 to TRBJ1-5; weak D call: TRBD1 (5 bases). The CDR3 runs to 14 residues. Germline V CDR1 and CDR2: MGHRA, YSYEKL. The V gene lost 3 bases and the J gene lost 2 bases, with 8 bases spanning the gap. CDR3 sequence reads: CASSHSGGNQPQHF. The CDR3, as DNA: TGCGCCAGCAGCCATTCGGGGGGCAATCAGCCCCAGCATTTT.

This clone was observed a handful of times. The CDR3 sequence: CASSIQGARGYTF. In nucleotides, the CDR3 is TGTGCCAGCAGCATACAGGGGGCGAGAGGCTACACCTTC. This rearrangement joins TRBV7-2 to TRBJ1-2; the match to TRBD1 covers 9 bases. V gave up 5 bases and J gave up 8 bases; unmatched junction bases: 6. The V gene's germline CDR1 is SGHTA and CDR2 FQGNSA. CDR3 length equals 13 residues.

The sample holds a few counts of this clone. In DNA, the CDR3 is TGCGCCAGCAGCTTGGCCCGGGAGACGGGACAGGGTGGGAACACTGAAGCTTTCTTT. Translating gives CASSLARETGQGGNTEAFF. V gene TRBV5-1 combines with J gene TRBJ1-1; 9 bases fit TRBD1. Germline V CDR1 and CDR2: SGHRS, YFSETQ. This CDR3 has 19 residues. V lost 0 bases, J lost 1 base, and 13 bases stayed unmatched.

In its sample, this clone was seen once. The chain combines TRBV30 with TRBJ1-2; a possible D gene is TRBD1 (6 bases). This CDR3 is built from 13 residues. Germline CDR1 GTSNPN, CDR2 SVGIG (reference sequence). V was shortened by 8 bases and J by 8 bases, with 21 bases between the two germline ends. The CDR3 loop reads CARGVDSLGGYTF. CDR3 nucleotide sequence: TGTGCCCGGGGGGTGGACAGTCTAGGAGGCTACACCTTC.

The rearrangement links TRBV5-1 to TRBJ2-7; TRBD2 aligns across 9 bases. The germline gives CDR1 SGHRS, CDR2 YFSETQ. After removal of 10 bases from V and 0 bases from J, the junction contained 11 bases not matched to a gene. The CDR3 is 15 amino acids. CDR3 coding DNA: TGCGCCCGAGCCCCTGAGCGGGAGGACTCCTACGAGCAGTACTTC. It is translated as CARAPEREDSYEQYF.

The V gene is TRBV7-3, the J gene TRBJ2-1; TRBD2 might be the D (6 bases). Germline CDR1 and CDR2: SGHTA and FQGTGA. This CDR3 has 14 amino acids. V was clipped by 5 bases and J by 8 bases, with 16 bases between them. The CDR3 bases are TGTGCCAGCAGCCCCGGACTAAGGAGCTATGAGCAGTTCTTC. Its translation is CASSPGLRSYEQFF. The full variable domain, in which reference TRBV7-3 and TRBJ2-1 provide the parts outside the CDR3, is GAGVSQTPSNKVTEKGKYVELRCDPISGHTALYWYRQSLGQGPEFLIYFQGTGAADDSGLPNDRFFAVRPEGSVSTLKIQRTERGDSAVYLCASSPGLRSYEQFFGPGTRLTVL.

This clone has just a few counts. The chain is built from TRBV28 and TRBJ1-4, with D possibly being TRBD1 (6 bases). From germline, CDR1 is MDHEN and CDR2 SYDVKM. CDR3 length: 13 amino acids. The V end lost 7 bases, the J end lost 5 bases, and 11 bases lay between the germline ends. In nucleotides, the CDR3 is TGTGCCAGCACGGGGACATTGAATGAAAAACTGTTTTTT. It encodes CASTGTLNEKLFF. The full variable domain, its missing parts supplied by reference TRBV28 and TRBJ1-4, is DVKVTQSSRYLVKRTGEKVFLECVQDMDHENMFWYRQDPGLGLRLIYFSYDVKMKEKGDIPEGYSVSREKKERFSLILESASTNQTSMYLCASTGTLNEKLFFGSGTQLSVL.